This T cell receptor (beta chain) stems from a study of human T cells and chemical hapten exposure. Overall study context: Patch tests put 0.01% DPC on the upper back, and the results were checked at 6 days.

This clonotype was detected many times. The antigen is not known. General study points: There were significantly more large CDR3 similarity clusters among expanded TCRs than among controls.

Attachment of unique molecular identifiers to individual cDNA molecules was performed in the library. MiXCR was run by TCRdb on the RACE reads, yielding one entry per CDR3 protein. This table holds some 300,000 distinct CDR3 sequences, roughly 6% found once. The time point here: pre-sensitization, week 0. The treatment: therapeutic diphenylcyclopropenone sensitization with weekly scalp DPC. The sequences come from whole blood, collected in connection with sensitization to the hapten diphenylcyclopropenone (DPC). The sequence came from a woman younger than 30 with alopecia areata. Some clones in this sample may be carry-over from other donors' samples.

The CDR3 is CSARGITTDRGNTEAFF. CDR3 DNA: TGCAGTGCTAGAGGGATTACAACGGACAGGGGAAACACTGAAGCTTTCTTT. V and J are TRBV20-1 and TRBJ1-1; 9 bases are shared with TRBD1. This CDR3 spans 17 amino acids. V shed 1 base, J shed 2 bases, and the junction held 11 bases outside the gene matches. Looked up from germline, CDR1 is DFQATT and CDR2 is SNEGSKA (reference sequence).